This T cell receptor (beta chain) is drawn from a study of blood T cell repertoires in COVID-19. Study overall: Material from acute and convalescent COVID-19 was sourced from the United States, Italy and Spain.

Data came from immunoSEQ multiplex PCR; TCRdb stores just in-frame clones and leaves some out. The profile shows approximately 31,000 clones, 90% to 95% of them singletons. This CDR3 region has 13 residues. Germline CDR1 reads SGHDN; CDR2 reads FVKESK. Trimming took 4 bases from V and 1 from J, leaving 7 bases between them. The TCR sequence derives from a male donor with active COVID-19. The sequenced sample consisted of peripheral blood. The chain couples TRBV14 to TRBJ1-1; D is unclear. The CDR3: CASSRAGNTEAFF. Here the CDR3 DNA reads TGTGCCAGCAGCCGGGCGGGGAACACTGAAGCTTTCTTT.